A selection of T cell receptor beta chains follows, all from one sample in a study of T cells in Graves' hyperthyroidism and ophthalmopathy. MiXCR, run by TCRdb on the multiplex PCR reads, gives a single entry per CDR3 protein. The repertoire includes about 560,000 distinct CDR3 sequences, more than 45% of them detected once, and approximately 8.2% sits in the top ten. Sequences were obtained from peripheral blood or thyroid tissue (not recorded which). Source of these receptors: a young woman with Graves' hyperthyroidism. CDR3s include the opening cysteine and the closing phenylalanine or tryptophan. The order of the fields is clone size, J gene, V gene, D gene, CDR3 protein, CDR3 DNA. A D gene is named only where the DNA matches it firmly. Size is omitted from some rows. Given values are once, few, many or a class for expanded clones.

clone size: -
J gene: TRBJ2-2
V gene: TRBV20-1
D gene: TRBD2
CDR3 protein: CSARPGLAGAGELFF
CDR3 DNA: TGCAGTGCTAGACCCGGACTAGCGGGAGCCGGGGAGCTGTTTTTT

clone size: -
J gene: TRBJ1-5
V gene: TRBV4-1
D gene: -
CDR3 protein: CASSQYFQGGSNQPQHF
CDR3 DNA: TGCGCCAGCAGCCAATACTTCCAGGGAGGCAGCAATCAGCCCCAGCATTTT

clone size: many
J gene: TRBJ2-7
V gene: TRBV6-6
D gene: -
CDR3 protein: CASSYGAENYEQYF
CDR3 DNA: TGTGCCAGCAGTTACGGTGCGGAAAACTACGAGCAGTACTTC

clone size: few
J gene: TRBJ1-4
V gene: TRBV2
D gene: TRBD1
CDR3 protein: CASSEVGRQGNEKLFF
CDR3 DNA: TGTGCCAGCAGTGAAGTGGGGCGACAGGGGAATGAAAAACTGTTTTTT

clone size: -
J gene: TRBJ2-5
V gene: TRBV24-1
D gene: -
CDR3 protein: CATSDSGASETQYF
CDR3 DNA: TGTGCCACCAGTGATTCCGGGGCATCGGAGACCCAGTACTTC

clone size: -
J gene: TRBJ1-4
V gene: TRBV24-1
D gene: -
CDR3 protein: CATSAGGPNEKLFF
CDR3 DNA: TGTGCCACCAGTGCCGGGGGCCCTAATGAAAAACTGTTTTTT

clone size: few
J gene: TRBJ1-4
V gene: TRBV7-9
D gene: -
CDR3 protein: CASSGVLGTNEKLFF
CDR3 DNA: TGTGCCAGCAGTGGGGTCTTAGGCACTAATGAAAAACTGTTTTTT

clone size: once
J gene: TRBJ1-5
V gene: TRBV24-1
D gene: TRBD1
CDR3 protein: CATSAPAGTVSNQPQHF
CDR3 DNA: TGTGCCACCAGTGCCCCAGCCGGGACAGTCTCCAATCAGCCCCAGCATTTT

clone size: -
J gene: TRBJ1-5
V gene: TRBV25-1
D gene: -
CDR3 protein: CASLPYLPSGTGHQPQHF
CDR3 DNA: TGTGCCAGCTTACCATATTTGCCCTCCGGGACGGGGCATCAGCCCCAGCATTTT

clone size: few
J gene: TRBJ2-7
V gene: TRBV2
D gene: -
CDR3 protein: CASSTGVKPYEQYF
CDR3 DNA: TGTGCCAGCAGTACAGGCGTGAAGCCCTACGAGCAGTACTTC

clone size: -
J gene: TRBJ1-6
V gene: TRBV19
D gene: -
CDR3 protein: CAWTGRGNSPLHF
CDR3 DNA: TGTGCCTGGACCGGCAGAGGCAATTCACCCCTCCACTTT

clone size: many
J gene: TRBJ2-6
V gene: TRBV11-3
D gene: -
CDR3 protein: CASSLGVGANVLTF
CDR3 DNA: TGTGCCAGCAGCTTAGGGGTTGGGGCCAACGTCCTGACTTTC

clone size: few
J gene: TRBJ2-6
V gene: TRBV20-1
D gene: -
CDR3 protein: CSARARGYSGANVLTF
CDR3 DNA: TGCAGTGCTAGAGCCCGAGGGTACTCTGGGGCCAACGTCCTGACTTTC

clone size: few
J gene: TRBJ2-2
V gene: TRBV24-1
D gene: -
CDR3 protein: CATSDLAETGTGELFF
CDR3 DNA: TGTGCCACCAGTGACTTAGCGGAGACAGGGACCGGGGAGCTGTTTTTT

clone size: -
J gene: TRBJ2-7
V gene: TRBV29-1
D gene: -
CDR3 protein: CSVLSRGSAGEQYF
CDR3 DNA: TGCAGCGTCCTGAGCAGGGGCAGTGCGGGAGAGCAGTACTTC

clone size: once
J gene: TRBJ1-1
V gene: TRBV2
D gene: -
CDR3 protein: CASSTHRFEAFF
CDR3 DNA: TGTGCCAGCAGCACGCACAGGTTCGAAGCTTTCTTT

clone size: many
J gene: TRBJ2-7
V gene: TRBV7-8
D gene: -
CDR3 protein: CASSFSQALEQYF
CDR3 DNA: TGTGCCAGCAGCTTCAGTCAGGCCCTCGAGCAGTACTTC

clone size: -
J gene: TRBJ1-6
V gene: TRBV25-1
D gene: -
CDR3 protein: CASSLYPGEYNSPLHF
CDR3 DNA: TGTGCCAGCAGTTTGTACCCTGGGGAATATAATTCACCCCTCCACTTT

clone size: many
J gene: TRBJ1-1
V gene: TRBV10-1
D gene: -
CDR3 protein: CASSEGIAEAFF
CDR3 DNA: TGCGCCAGCAGTGAGGGGATCGCTGAAGCTTTCTTT

clone size: few
J gene: TRBJ2-2
V gene: TRBV6-1
D gene: TRBD2
CDR3 protein: CASSPIAGVAGELFF
CDR3 DNA: TGTGCCAGCAGTCCCATAGCGGGAGTGGCCGGGGAGCTGTTTTTT

clone size: -
J gene: TRBJ1-1
V gene: TRBV7-3
D gene: TRBD1
CDR3 protein: CASSPGQGRNTEAFF
CDR3 DNA: TGTGCCAGCAGCCCGGGACAGGGAAGGAACACTGAAGCTTTCTTT

clone size: -
J gene: TRBJ1-5
V gene: TRBV10-3
D gene: -
CDR3 protein: CASRIQGGNQPQHF
CDR3 DNA: TGTGCCAGCAGGATACAGGGTGGCAATCAGCCCCAGCATTTT

clone size: -
J gene: TRBJ1-4
V gene: TRBV2
D gene: TRBD1
CDR3 protein: CASSHRGSREKLFF
CDR3 DNA: TGTGCCAGCAGTCACAGGGGTTCTCGGGAAAAACTGTTTTTT

clone size: -
J gene: TRBJ2-5
V gene: TRBV7-2
D gene: TRBD1
CDR3 protein: CASSQNRGWETQYF
CDR3 DNA: TGTGCCAGCAGCCAAAACAGGGGGTGGGAGACCCAGTACTTC

clone size: -
J gene: TRBJ1-5
V gene: TRBV7-6
D gene: -
CDR3 protein: CASSHAGLWGNQPQHF
CDR3 DNA: TGTGCCAGCAGCCATGCAGGGCTGTGGGGCAATCAGCCCCAGCATTTT

clone size: few
J gene: TRBJ2-7
V gene: TRBV7-8
D gene: -
CDR3 protein: CASRPGTSSYEQYF
CDR3 DNA: TGTGCCAGCAGACCCGGGACCTCAAGCTACGAGCAGTACTTC

clone size: -
J gene: TRBJ1-1
V gene: TRBV7-6
D gene: -
CDR3 protein: CASSTSGNMNTEAFF
CDR3 DNA: TGTGCCAGCAGCACAAGCGGGAACATGAACACTGAAGCTTTCTTT

clone size: few
J gene: TRBJ2-2
V gene: TRBV7-2
D gene: -
CDR3 protein: CASSLSMDTGELFF
CDR3 DNA: TGTGCCAGCAGCCTGTCCATGGACACCGGGGAGCTGTTTTTT

clone size: many
J gene: TRBJ1-1
V gene: TRBV10-3
D gene: -
CDR3 protein: CASSEDAWTEAFF
CDR3 DNA: TGTGCCAGCAGTGAGGACGCTTGGACTGAAGCTTTCTTT

clone size: many
J gene: TRBJ2-2
V gene: TRBV24-1
D gene: -
CDR3 protein: CATSAPLWTTGELFF
CDR3 DNA: TGTGCCACCAGTGCGCCTTTGTGGACCACCGGGGAGCTGTTTTTT

clone size: many
J gene: TRBJ2-7
V gene: TRBV6-5
D gene: TRBD1
CDR3 protein: CASSYGQGAMYEQYF
CDR3 DNA: TGTGCCAGCAGTTACGGACAGGGGGCGATGTACGAGCAGTACTTC

clone size: -
J gene: TRBJ2-5
V gene: TRBV25-1
D gene: -
CDR3 protein: CASSEFATQETQYF
CDR3 DNA: TGTGCCAGCAGTGAATTTGCGACCCAAGAGACCCAGTACTTC

clone size: few
J gene: TRBJ1-6
V gene: TRBV9
D gene: -
CDR3 protein: CASSVGTQHNSPLHF
CDR3 DNA: TGTGCCAGCAGCGTGGGAACGCAGCATAATTCACCCCTCCACTTT

clone size: -
J gene: TRBJ1-6
V gene: TRBV15
D gene: TRBD1
CDR3 protein: CATSRDKAGGVGSPLHF
CDR3 DNA: TGTGCCACCAGCAGAGATAAGGCAGGGGGAGTCGGATCACCCCTCCACTTT

clone size: -
J gene: TRBJ2-5
V gene: TRBV2
D gene: TRBD2
CDR3 protein: CASSEIAGGGETQYF
CDR3 DNA: TGTGCCAGCAGTGAAATAGCGGGAGGAGGGGAGACCCAGTACTTC

clone size: many
J gene: TRBJ1-2
V gene: TRBV7-8
D gene: TRBD1
CDR3 protein: CASSHGTGENYGYTF
CDR3 DNA: TGTGCCAGCAGCCACGGGACAGGGGAAAACTATGGCTACACCTTC

clone size: -
J gene: TRBJ1-1
V gene: TRBV9
D gene: -
CDR3 protein: CASSAPGGGNTEAFF
CDR3 DNA: TGTGCCAGCAGCGCTCCTGGAGGGGGGAACACTGAAGCTTTCTTT

clone size: few
J gene: TRBJ1-6
V gene: TRBV20-1
D gene: -
CDR3 protein: CSVKTGAGSPLHF
CDR3 DNA: TGCAGTGTTAAGACGGGGGCAGGGTCACCCCTCCACTTT

clone size: -
J gene: TRBJ2-7
V gene: TRBV29-1
D gene: -
CDR3 protein: CSVVEWTQYEQYF
CDR3 DNA: TGCAGCGTTGTGGAGTGGACTCAGTACGAGCAGTACTTC

clone size: few
J gene: TRBJ2-7
V gene: TRBV5-1
D gene: -
CDR3 protein: CASSLTFVGSYEQYF
CDR3 DNA: TGCGCCAGCAGCTTGACTTTTGTGGGCTCCTACGAGCAGTACTTC

clone size: many
J gene: TRBJ2-7
V gene: TRBV7-2
D gene: TRBD2
CDR3 protein: CASSRSSGNNEQYF
CDR3 DNA: TGTGCCAGCAGCCGATCGAGCGGGAATAACGAGCAGTACTTC

clone size: -
J gene: TRBJ1-2
V gene: TRBV10-3
D gene: -
CDR3 protein: CAISRERGRDNYGYTF
CDR3 DNA: TGTGCCATCTCCAGGGAAAGGGGCAGAGATAACTATGGCTACACCTTC

clone size: many
J gene: TRBJ2-7
V gene: TRBV29-1
D gene: -
CDR3 protein: CSVEVDEGSMSYEQYF
CDR3 DNA: TGCAGCGTTGAGGTGGATGAGGGATCAATGTCCTACGAGCAGTACTTC

clone size: many
J gene: TRBJ1-3
V gene: TRBV20-1
D gene: TRBD1
CDR3 protein: CSATGQLGNTIYF
CDR3 DNA: TGCAGTGCCACGGGACAGCTAGGAAACACCATATATTTT

clone size: few
J gene: TRBJ2-2
V gene: TRBV7-8
D gene: -
CDR3 protein: CASSFGLARTGELFF
CDR3 DNA: TGTGCCAGCAGCTTTGGCCTAGCGAGAACCGGGGAGCTGTTTTTT

clone size: -
J gene: TRBJ2-7
V gene: TRBV10-2
D gene: TRBD2
CDR3 protein: CASSYASGSNEQYF
CDR3 DNA: TGTGCCAGCAGTTACGCGAGCGGGAGTAACGAGCAGTACTTC

clone size: -
J gene: TRBJ1-1
V gene: TRBV20-1
D gene: -
CDR3 protein: CSASLTEAFF
CDR3 DNA: TGCAGTGCTAGTCTCACTGAAGCTTTCTTT

clone size: -
J gene: TRBJ1-2
V gene: TRBV20-1
D gene: -
CDR3 protein: CSARGGRRHLYGYTF
CDR3 DNA: TGCAGTGCTAGAGGCGGACGTCGTCACCTCTATGGCTACACCTTC

clone size: many
J gene: TRBJ1-2
V gene: TRBV7-2
D gene: -
CDR3 protein: CASSLAAASYGYTF
CDR3 DNA: TGTGCCAGCAGCTTAGCGGCAGCTAGCTATGGCTACACCTTC

clone size: few
J gene: TRBJ2-7
V gene: TRBV5-1
D gene: TRBD2
CDR3 protein: CASSFAGVLDEQYF
CDR3 DNA: TGCGCCAGCAGCTTTGCGGGAGTTCTCGACGAGCAGTACTTC

clone size: -
J gene: TRBJ2-7
V gene: TRBV7-6
D gene: TRBD1
CDR3 protein: CASSTQGVHEQYF
CDR3 DNA: TGTGCCAGCAGCACTCAGGGGGTCCACGAGCAGTACTTC

clone size: -
J gene: TRBJ2-5
V gene: TRBV5-1
D gene: -
CDR3 protein: CASTYLDGQETQYF
CDR3 DNA: TGCGCCAGCACCTACCTGGACGGCCAAGAGACCCAGTACTTC

clone size: -
J gene: TRBJ2-7
V gene: TRBV29-1
D gene: TRBD2
CDR3 protein: CSAVTSGVYEQYF
CDR3 DNA: TGCAGCGCTGTGACTAGCGGGGTCTACGAGCAGTACTTC